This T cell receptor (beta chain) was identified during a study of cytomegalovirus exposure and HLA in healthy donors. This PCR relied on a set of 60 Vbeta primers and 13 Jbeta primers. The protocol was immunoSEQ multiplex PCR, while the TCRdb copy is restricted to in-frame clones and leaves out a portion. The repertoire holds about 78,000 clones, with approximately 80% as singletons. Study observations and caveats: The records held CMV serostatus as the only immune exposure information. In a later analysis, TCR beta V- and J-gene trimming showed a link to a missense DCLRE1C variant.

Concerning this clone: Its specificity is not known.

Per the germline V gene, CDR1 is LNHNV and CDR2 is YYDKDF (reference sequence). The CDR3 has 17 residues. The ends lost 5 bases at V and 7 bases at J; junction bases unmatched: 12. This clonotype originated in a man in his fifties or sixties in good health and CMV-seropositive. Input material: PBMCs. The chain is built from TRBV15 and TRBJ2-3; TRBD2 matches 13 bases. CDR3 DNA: TGTGCCACCAGCGGCAAATTACTAGCGGGAGGGCTTAATACGCAGTATTTT. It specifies CATSGKLLAGGLNTQYF.